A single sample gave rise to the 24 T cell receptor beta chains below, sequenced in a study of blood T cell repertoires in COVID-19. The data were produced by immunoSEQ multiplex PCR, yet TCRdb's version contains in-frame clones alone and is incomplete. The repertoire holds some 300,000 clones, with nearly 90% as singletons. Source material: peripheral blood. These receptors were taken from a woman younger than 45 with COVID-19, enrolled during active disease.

The CDR3 sequence is CASSISSGGAFQETQYF. The CDR3 DNA reads as TGTGCCAGTAGTATATCTAGCGGGGGGGCATTTCAAGAGACCCAGTACTTC. The chain couples TRBV19 to TRBJ2-5; 12 bases fit TRBD2. Germline trimming cut 2 bases from V and 2 bases from J; bases unmatched to any gene: 6. Germline V gives CDR1 LNHDA, CDR2 SQIVND (reference sequence). The CDR3 length is 17 residues.

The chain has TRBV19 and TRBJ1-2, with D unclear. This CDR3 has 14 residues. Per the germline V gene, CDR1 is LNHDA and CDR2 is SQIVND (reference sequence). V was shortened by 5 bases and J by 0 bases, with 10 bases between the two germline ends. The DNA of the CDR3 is TGTGCCAGTAGTCTCAGAGGAGCTAACTATGGCTACACCTTC. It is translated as CASSLRGANYGYTF.

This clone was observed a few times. The CDR3 nucleotides are TGTGCCATCAGGAGGGAGGACACTGAAGCTTTCTTT. It specifies CAIRREDTEAFF. This chain links TRBV10-3 with TRBJ1-1; D is uncertain. Germline V gene data show CDR1 as ENHRY and CDR2 as SYGVKD. V dropped 6 bases and J dropped 3 bases, with 8 bases sitting between them. This CDR3 is built from 12 residues.

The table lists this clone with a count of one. DNA for the CDR3: TGCGCCAGCGCTAGACCGGGACAAACATTGGAGTACTTC. This encodes CASARPGQTLEYF. V is TRBV10-2 and J is TRBJ2-7; a weak D match, TRBD1 (6 bases). CDR3 length: 13 residues. V was cut by 8 bases and J by 11 bases, with 22 bases left in between. CDR1 WSHSY and CDR2 SAAADI come from the germline V gene.

The CDR3 protein is CASSYSPGINYGYTF. The CDR3 nucleotides are TGTGCCAGCAGTTACTCGCCAGGGATTAACTATGGCTACACCTTC. The rearrangement joins TRBV6-2 or TRBV6-3 to TRBJ1-2, with D possibly matching TRBD1 (5 bases). The V and J ends lost 0 bases and 1 base respectively, with 9 bases between them. Looked up from germline, CDR1 is MNHEY and CDR2 is SVGEGT. The CDR3 is made up of 15 amino acids.

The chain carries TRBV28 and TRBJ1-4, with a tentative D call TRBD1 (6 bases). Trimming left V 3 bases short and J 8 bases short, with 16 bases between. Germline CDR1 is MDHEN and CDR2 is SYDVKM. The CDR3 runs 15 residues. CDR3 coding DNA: TGTGCCAGCAGTTTGAAAACAGGGAGAAGGGAAAAACTGTTTTTT. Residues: CASSLKTGRREKLFF.

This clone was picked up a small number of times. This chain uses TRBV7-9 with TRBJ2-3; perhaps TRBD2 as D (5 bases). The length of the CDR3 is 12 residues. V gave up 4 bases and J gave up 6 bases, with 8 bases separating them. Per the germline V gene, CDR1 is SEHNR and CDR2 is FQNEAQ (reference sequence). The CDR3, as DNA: TGTGCCAGCAGCTCCGGGGATGATACGCAGTATTTT. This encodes CASSSGDDTQYF.

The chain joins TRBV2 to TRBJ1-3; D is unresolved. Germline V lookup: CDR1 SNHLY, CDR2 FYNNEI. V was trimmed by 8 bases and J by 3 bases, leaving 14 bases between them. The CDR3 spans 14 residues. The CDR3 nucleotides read TGTGCCAGCGGCGGCGTGGAGGGTGGAAACACCATATATTTT. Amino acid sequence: CASGGVEGGNTIYF. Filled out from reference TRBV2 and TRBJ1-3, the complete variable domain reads EPEVTQTPSHQVTQMGQEVILRCVPISNHLYFYWYRQILGQKVEFLVSFYNNEISEKSEIFDDQFSVERPDGSNFTLKIRSTKLEDSAMYFCASGGVEGGNTIYFGEGSWLTVV.

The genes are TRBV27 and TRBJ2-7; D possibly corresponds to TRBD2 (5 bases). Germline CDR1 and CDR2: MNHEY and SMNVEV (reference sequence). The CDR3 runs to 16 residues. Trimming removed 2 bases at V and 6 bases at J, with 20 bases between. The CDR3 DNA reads TGTGCCAGCAGTTTAACTAGTGGCCTTGGCGGAGGCGAGCAGTACTTC. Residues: CASSLTSGLGGGEQYF.

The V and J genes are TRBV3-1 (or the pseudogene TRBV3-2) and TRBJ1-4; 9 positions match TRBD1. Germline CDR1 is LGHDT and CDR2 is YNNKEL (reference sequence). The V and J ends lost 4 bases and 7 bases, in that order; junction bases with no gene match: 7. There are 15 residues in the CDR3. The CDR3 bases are TGTGCCAGCAGCCCCGGGACAGGGAATGGTGAAAAACTGTTTTTT. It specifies CASSPGTGNGEKLFF.

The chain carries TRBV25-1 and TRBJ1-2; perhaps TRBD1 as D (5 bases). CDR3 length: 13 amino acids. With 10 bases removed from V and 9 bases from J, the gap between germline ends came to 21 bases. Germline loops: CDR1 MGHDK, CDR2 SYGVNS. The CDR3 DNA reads TGTGCCATCCCACCGACAGCCTCTATTTGCTACACCTTC. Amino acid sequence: CAIPPTASICYTF.

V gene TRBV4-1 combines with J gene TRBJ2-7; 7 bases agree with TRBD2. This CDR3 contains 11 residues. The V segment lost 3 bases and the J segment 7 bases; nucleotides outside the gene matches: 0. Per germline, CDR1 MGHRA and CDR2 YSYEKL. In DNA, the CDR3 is TGCGCCAGCAGCCAGGGACTAGAGCAGTACTTC. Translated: CASSQGLEQYF.

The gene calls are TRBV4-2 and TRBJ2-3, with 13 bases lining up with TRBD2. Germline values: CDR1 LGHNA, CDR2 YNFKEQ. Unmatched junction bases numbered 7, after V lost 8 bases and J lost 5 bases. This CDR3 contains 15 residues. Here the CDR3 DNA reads TGTGCCAGCTCCCCAACTAGCGGGGGGGGAGATACGCAGTATTTT. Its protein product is CASSPTSGGGDTQYF.

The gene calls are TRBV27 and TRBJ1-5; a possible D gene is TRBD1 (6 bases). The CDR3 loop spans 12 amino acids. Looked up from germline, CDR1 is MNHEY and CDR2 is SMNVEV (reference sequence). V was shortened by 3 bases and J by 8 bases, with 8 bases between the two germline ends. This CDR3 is CASSFPGEPQHF. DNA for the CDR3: TGTGCCAGCAGTTTTCCAGGGGAGCCCCAGCATTTT.

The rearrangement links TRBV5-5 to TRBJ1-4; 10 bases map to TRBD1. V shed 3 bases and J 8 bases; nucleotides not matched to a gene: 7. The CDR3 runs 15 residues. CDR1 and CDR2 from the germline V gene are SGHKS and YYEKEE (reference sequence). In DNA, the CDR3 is TGTGCCAGCAGCTCGCCGACAGGGGGCCAGGAAAAACTGTTTTTT. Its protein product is CASSSPTGGQEKLFF.

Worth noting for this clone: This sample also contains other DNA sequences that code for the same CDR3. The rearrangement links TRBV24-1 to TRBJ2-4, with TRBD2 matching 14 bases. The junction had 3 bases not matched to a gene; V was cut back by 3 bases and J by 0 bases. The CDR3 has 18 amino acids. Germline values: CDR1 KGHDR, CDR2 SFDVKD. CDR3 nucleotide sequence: TGTGCCACCAGTGATGGACTAGCGGGGGGATTAGCCAAAAACATTCAGTACTTC. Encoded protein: CATSDGLAGGLAKNIQYF.

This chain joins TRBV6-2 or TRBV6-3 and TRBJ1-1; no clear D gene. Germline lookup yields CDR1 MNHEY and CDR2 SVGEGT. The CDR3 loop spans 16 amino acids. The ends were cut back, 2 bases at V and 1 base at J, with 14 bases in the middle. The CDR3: CASSYGGVGGNTEAFF. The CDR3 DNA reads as TGTGCCAGCAGTTACGGTGGGGTGGGAGGGAACACTGAAGCTTTCTTT.

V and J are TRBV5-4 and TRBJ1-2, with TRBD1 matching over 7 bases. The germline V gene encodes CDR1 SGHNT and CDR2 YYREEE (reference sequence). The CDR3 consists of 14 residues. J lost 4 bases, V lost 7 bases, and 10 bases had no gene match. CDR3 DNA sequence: TGTGCCAGCGGTATCGACAGGGTGGTCTATGGCTACACCTTC. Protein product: CASGIDRVVYGYTF.

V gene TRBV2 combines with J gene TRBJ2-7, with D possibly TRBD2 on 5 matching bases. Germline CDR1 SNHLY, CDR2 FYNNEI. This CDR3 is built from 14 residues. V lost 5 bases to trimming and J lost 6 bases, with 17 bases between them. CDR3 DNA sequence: TGTGCCAGCAGTCTGGACGGAGGTTCCGGCGAGCAGTACTTC. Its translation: CASSLDGGSGEQYF. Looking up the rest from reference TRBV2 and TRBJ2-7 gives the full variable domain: EPEVTQTPSHQVTQMGQEVILRCVPISNHLYFYWYRQILGQKVEFLVSFYNNEISEKSEIFDDQFSVERPDGSNFTLKIRSTKLEDSAMYFCASSLDGGSGEQYFGPGTRLTVT.

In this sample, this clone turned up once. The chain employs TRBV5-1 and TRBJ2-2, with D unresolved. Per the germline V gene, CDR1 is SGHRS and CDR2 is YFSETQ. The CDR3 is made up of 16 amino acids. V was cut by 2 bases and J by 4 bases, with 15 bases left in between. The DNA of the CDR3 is TGCGCCAGCAGCTTAACACCGGGTGGCGGCACCGGGGAGCTGTTTTTT. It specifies CASSLTPGGGTGELFF.

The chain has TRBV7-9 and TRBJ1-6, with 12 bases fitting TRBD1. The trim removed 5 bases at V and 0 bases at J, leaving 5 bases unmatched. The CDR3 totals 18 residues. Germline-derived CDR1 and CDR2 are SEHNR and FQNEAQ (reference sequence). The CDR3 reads CASSAGQGAGSYNSPLHF. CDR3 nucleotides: TGTGCCAGCAGCGCGGGACAGGGGGCTGGCTCCTATAATTCACCCCTCCACTTT.

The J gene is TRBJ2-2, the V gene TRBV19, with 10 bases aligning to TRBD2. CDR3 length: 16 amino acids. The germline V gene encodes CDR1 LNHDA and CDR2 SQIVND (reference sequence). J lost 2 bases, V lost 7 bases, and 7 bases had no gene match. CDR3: CASTPIAGGNTGELFF. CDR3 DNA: TGTGCCAGTACCCCAATAGCGGGGGGTAACACCGGGGAGCTGTTTTTT. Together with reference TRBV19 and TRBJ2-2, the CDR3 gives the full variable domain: DGGITQSPKYLFRKEGQNVTLSCEQNLNHDAMYWYRQDPGQGLRLIYYSQIVNDFQKGDIAEGYSVSREKKESFPLTVTSAQKNPTAFYLCASTPIAGGNTGELFFGEGSRLTVL.

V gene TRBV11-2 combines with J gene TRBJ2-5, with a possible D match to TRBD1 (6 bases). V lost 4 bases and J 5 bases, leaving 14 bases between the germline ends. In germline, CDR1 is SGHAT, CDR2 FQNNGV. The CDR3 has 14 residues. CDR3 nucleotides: TGTGCCAGCAGCTCCTCCCGGGACAAGGAGACCCAGTACTTC. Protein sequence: CASSSSRDKETQYF.

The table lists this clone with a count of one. This chain's CDR3 is CASSLGTTGYTF. CDR3 DNA: TGTGCCAGCAGTTTGGGGACAACTGGCTACACCTTC. This rearrangement joins TRBV12-3 or TRBV12-4 to TRBJ1-2, with TRBD1 as a possible D gene (6 bases). The CDR3 is made up of 12 amino acids. Trimming pared 3 bases from V and 7 bases from J, leaving 9 bases between.